This entry concerns a single T cell receptor beta chain. Produced via immunoSEQ multiplex PCR; TCRdb's table is partial and in-frame only. This table has some 45,000 clones, about 86% appearing once. This record belongs to a study of T cell clones after liver transplantation. Study information: Three of eight recipients were HCV-positive; others had non-autoimmune, non-viral indications.

This sequence was found in a human patient who received a liver transplant. Certain T cells may be donor cells from the graft. The sequencing here drew on CD4+ T cells from blood, taken 24 months after liver transplant.

The CDR3 DNA reads TGCGCCAGCACAATGGGACAGAGGAACACTGAAGCTTTCTTT. It translates to CASTMGQRNTEAFF. The rearrangement uses TRBV5-1 and TRBJ1-1, with 7 bases that match TRBD1. V shed 6 bases and J 1 base; nucleotides not matched to a gene: 6. The CDR3 contains 14 residues. Germline V gene data show CDR1 as SGHRS and CDR2 as YFSETQ.